This T cell receptor beta chain was identified during a study of T cell changes during pregnancy in multiple sclerosis. Sequencing used immunoSEQ multiplex PCR; TCRdb keeps in-frame clones, though not all of them. Altogether about 33,000 clones are present, 90% to 95% being singletons, with the ten largest covering 2.8%. The germline CDR1 and CDR2 sequences are SGHRS and YFSETQ. CDR3 size: 17 residues. V lost 3 bases to trimming and J lost 0 bases, with 13 bases between them. The sequence derives from a female donor in good health, enrolled as a control in a pregnancy study. The chain joins TRBV5-1 to TRBJ1-6; D gene uncertain. The material sequenced was CD4+ T cells from peripheral blood mononuclear cells, taken in the third trimester of pregnancy. In DNA, the CDR3 is TGCGCCAGCAGCTGGACGGGAACAAGCTCCTATAATTCACCCCTCCACTTT. Translation gives CASSWTGTSSYNSPLHF.